This paragraph covers one T cell receptor (beta chain) sequence. As yet, its antigen is unknown. Vbeta (60) and Jbeta (13) primers were used in the PCR. Assay used: immunoSEQ multiplex PCR; TCRdb lists only in-frame clones, some missing. This table lists about 46,000 clones. This entry belongs to a study of cytomegalovirus exposure and HLA in healthy donors. Study conclusions and caveats: As confirmed in vitro, three CMV-associated chains were specific for CMV antigens. Listed as cytomegalovirus-associated were approximately 160 TCR beta chains.

Trimming took 5 bases from V and 6 from J; bases not matched to a gene: 8. This CDR3 contains 15 residues. The germline V gene has CDR1 SGHTA and CDR2 FQGNSA. The sequence was collected from a woman in her thirties or forties in good health and CMV-seronegative. The sequenced sample was PBMCs. The chain employs TRBV7-2 and TRBJ1-5; 9 bases agree with TRBD1. In DNA, the CDR3 is TGTGCCAGCAGCGCCAAGACAGGGGGAGGTCAGCCCCAGCATTTT. It is translated as CASSAKTGGGQPQHF.